The present entry profiles one T cell receptor beta chain with its context. It lacks a known antigen. No clone much larger than this one lies a single base away; base qualities are absent. These data originate in a study of Graves' ophthalmopathy and Graves' hyperthyroidism (dated by TCRdb to 2017 to 2018). Background on the whole study: Peripheral blood was collected before any treatment was given, at the time of initial diagnosis. An independent validation cohort comprised some 18 hyperthyroidism patients and 15 to 17 patients who later progressed from hyperthyroidism to ophthalmopathy. To explore V-J signatures distinguishing ophthalmopathy from hyperthyroidism, a discovery set of 100 patients (roughly 45 ophthalmopathy, over 55 stable hyperthyroidism) was enrolled. In total, 135 blood samples were TCR-sequenced: roughly 45 ophthalmopathy, roughly 77 hyperthyroidism and about 17 hyperthyroidism-to-ophthalmopathy patients. Once sampling was done, hyperthyroidism patients were given methimazole at a starting dose of 30 mg daily, while ophthalmopathy patients were given high-dose intravenous methylprednisolone. T-cell repertoires of thyroid tissue and blood were compared in 5 or 6 hyperthyroidism patients. TCR beta repertoire signatures were used to distinguish Graves' ophthalmopathy from Graves' hyperthyroidism and to predict progression to ophthalmopathy. The 100 or so discovery patients were randomly split 7:3 into training and test sets. Paper-wide results and their limitations: Most expanded thyroid clonotypes with a frequency above 0.001 also appeared in blood, which suggests that blood repertoires may reflect the immune response in the thyroid. The 13-signature model separated ophthalmopathy from stable hyperthyroidism with 85% to 90% sensitivity and almost 84% specificity in cross-validation, and 80%/75% in the test set. No statistical method was used to predetermine the sample size, and group allocation was not hidden from the investigators. In validation, the model predicted ophthalmopathy progression with roughly 68% sensitivity and roughly 78% specificity; roughly 11 predicted patients were CT-confirmed with GO in a median of roughly 6.8 months.

Hyperthyroidism was defined as stable when no progression to ophthalmopathy occurred within 18 months of follow-up. Hyperthyroidism patients were newly diagnosed, were aged 18 to 65 years, and had a disease duration under 2 months. Patients with other autoimmune diseases, uncontrolled infections, pregnancy or lactation were excluded from the study. Diagnosis relied on clinical symptoms, serum thyroxine, TRAb, thyroid ultrasound and orbital computed tomography. Ficoll-Paque density gradient centrifugation was used to isolate PBMCs from under 11 ml of fresh peripheral blood. Total RNA was extracted with Trizol reagent and quality-checked on an Agilent 2100 Bioanalyzer. Trimming takes 1 base from V and 0 bases from J, and the germline ends sit 6 bases apart. CDR1 and CDR2, looked up from the germline V gene (reference sequence), are GTSNPN and SVGIG. Reading from cysteine to phenylalanine, the CDR3 counts 14 amino acids. The entry retains the CDR3 DNA only, 42 bases that are in frame from base 1.

For repertoire sequencing, TCR beta CDR3 regions were amplified from RNA transcripts. The first round of RT-PCR was done with HTBI primers and the Qiagen OneStep RT-PCR kit, and was followed by a second round of multiplex PCR, then size selection and purification. Sequencing of the libraries was carried out on an Illumina HiSeq2000 in paired-end mode with 100 bp reads. The authors' analysis ran thus. SOAPnuke was used for read processing, and reads with adapters, uncalled bases, a mean Phred below 15, or no exact constant-primer or identifier match were discarded. COPE v1.2.5 was used to merge the high-quality paired reads. Clonotypes were defined as unique nucleotide sequences and were aligned to IMGT TRB V, D and J references using MiTCR v1.1. Analysis was restricted to V-J combinations with a frequency above 0.0001, which covered roughly 99% of repertoires. For each V-J combination, a TCR clonal expansion and chaos score was defined as the ratio of F50 clonal expansion to chaos observed in the TCRdist matrix. Welch's t-statistics and random forest were used to reduce features to 10 to 15 V-J combinations, which were fed into a naive Bayes classifier. Thyroid-blood repertoire similarity was quantified with the Morisita-Horn index. TCRdb reprocessing: public reads trimmed at Q25 with fastp, clones called with MiXCR, in-frame beta chains kept. Records with the same CDR3 protein are collapsed into one entry carrying the most frequent genes and DNA. For this entry, the V and J calls and clone size follow TCRdb and not the study's own pipeline. The sample has hundreds of thousands of distinct CDR3 sequences on record, 22% of them singletons. About 6.6% of the sample lies in the top ten.

The material sequenced was peripheral blood. Rearrangement joined TRBV30 to TRBJ2-2, with the D gene too uncertain to name. This TCR derives from a woman under 30 with stable Graves' hyperthyroidism. Some clones in this sample may be carry-over from other donors' samples. Donor details come from another sample of the same person, matched by shared clones. The nucleotide sequence is given as TGTGCCTGGAGTGGCCTAGCGAACACCGGGGAGCTGTTTTTT. It encodes CAWSGLANTGELFF. Here the CDR3 is joined to the reference TRBV30 and TRBJ2-2 genes, and the full variable domain is: SQTIHQWPATLVQPVGSPLSLECTVEGTSNPNLYWYRQAAGRGLQLLFYSVGIGQISSEVPQNLSASRPQDRQFILSSKKLLLSDSGFYLCAWSGLANTGELFFGEGSRLTVL.